Listed below are T cell receptor beta chains from one sample, sequenced in a study of T cells in Graves' hyperthyroidism and ophthalmopathy. Each CDR3 protein is one row after TCRdb ran MiXCR on the multiplex PCR reads. The data contain about 570,000 distinct CDR3 sequences, just over 45% of them seen just once; the ten biggest clones take up 15% to 20%. The sample taken for sequencing was peripheral blood or thyroid tissue (not recorded which). The receptors originated from an adult woman with Graves' disease, either hyperthyroidism or ophthalmopathy (not recorded which). Each CDR3 is given with its conserved first and last residue. A D gene is named only where the DNA matches it firmly. A clone size is listed for some rows: how often the clone was seen (once, few, many), or a class if it is expanded.

abundance | j_gene | v_gene | d_gene | CDR3aa | CDR3nt
once | TRBJ1-1 | TRBV11-3 | TRBD1 | CASSPGTGTREAFF | TGTGCCAGCAGCCCCGGGACAGGGACTCGTGAAGCTTTCTTT
few | TRBJ1-5 | TRBV10-3 | . | CAISDTGDNQPQHF | TGTGCCATCAGTGACACAGGAGACAATCAGCCCCAGCATTTT
. | TRBJ1-1 | TRBV24-1 | . | CATSTGLNTEAFF | TGTGCCACCAGTACCGGGTTGAACACTGAAGCTTTCTTT
many | TRBJ1-4 | TRBV29-1 | . | CSVEAGYSEKLFF | TGCAGCGTTGAGGCAGGGTATAGTGAAAAACTGTTTTTT
. | TRBJ1-3 | TRBV6-6 | . | CASSDDAGAGNTIYF | TGCGCCAGCAGTGACGATGCCGGGGCTGGAAACACCATATATTTT
. | TRBJ2-7 | TRBV5-1 | . | CAGRTTTDNEQYF | TGCGCCGGCAGGACGACGACCGACAACGAGCAGTACTTC
. | TRBJ2-7 | TRBV7-9 | TRBD2 | CASSAPRLAGGNEQYF | TGTGCCAGCAGTGCTCCCAGACTAGCGGGAGGGAACGAGCAGTACTTC
. | TRBJ2-7 | TRBV2 | . | CASRSTEHYEQYF | TGTGCCAGCAGATCGACCGAACACTACGAGCAGTACTTC
. | TRBJ1-1 | TRBV2 | . | CASSGKVF | TGTGCCAGCAGTGGGAAGGTCTTT
. | TRBJ1-5 | TRBV11-2 | TRBD1 | CASSSLGQGNQPQHF | TGTGCCAGCAGCAGCCTGGGACAGGGTAATCAGCCCCAGCATTTT
few | TRBJ2-5 | TRBV29-1 | . | CSVADRQKETQYF | TGCAGCGTTGCGGACAGACAAAAAGAGACCCAGTACTTC
. | TRBJ2-3 | TRBV20-1 | . | CSARLGGTDTQYF | TGCAGTGCTAGGCTCGGCGGAACAGATACGCAGTATTTT
once | TRBJ1-3 | TRBV12-3/TRBV12-4 | . | CAGASNTEGNTIYF | TGTGCCGGTGCATCGAACACTGAAGGAAACACCATATATTTT
many | TRBJ2-7 | TRBV10-3 | TRBD2 | CAIRWGGTSVYEQYF | TGTGCCATCAGATGGGGGGGGACTAGCGTTTACGAGCAGTACTTC
. | TRBJ1-1 | TRBV7-9 | . | CASSYGTAGTEAFF | TGCGCCAGCAGCTACGGGACCGCGGGGACTGAAGCTTTCTTT
many | TRBJ2-7 | TRBV5-1 | TRBD1 | CASRLRTGGTYEQYF | TGCGCCAGCCGTTTGAGGACAGGGGGCACCTACGAGCAGTACTTC
many | TRBJ1-5 | TRBV6-2/TRBV6-3 | . | CASNLEGPTQPQHF | TGTGCCAGCAATTTGGAGGGGCCCACTCAGCCCCAGCATTTT
few | TRBJ1-5 | TRBV29-1 | . | CSGLGRKNQPQHF | TGCAGCGGACTTGGGCGCAAGAATCAGCCCCAGCATTTT
many | TRBJ1-2 | TRBV7-9 | TRBD1 | CASSSTGTSEGYTF | TGTGCCAGCAGCTCGACAGGGACAAGCGAAGGCTACACCTTC
. | TRBJ2-7 | TRBV14 | . | CASSSLPPNEQYF | TGTGCCAGCAGCTCCCTCCCCCCCAACGAGCAGTACTTC
. | TRBJ1-5 | TRBV6-1 | TRBD1 | CASSEREGTGAQPQHF | TGTGCCAGCAGTGAAAGGGAGGGAACAGGGGCTCAGCCCCAGCATTTT
. | TRBJ1-5 | TRBV2 | TRBD1 | CASSLQGGIGNQPQHF | TGTGCCAGCAGTCTACAGGGGGGCATCGGCAATCAGCCCCAGCATTTT
. | TRBJ1-2 | TRBV10-3 | TRBD1 | CAISVPTGENYGYTF | TGTGCCATCAGTGTCCCGACAGGGGAAAACTATGGCTACACCTTC
many | TRBJ1-1 | TRBV29-1 | . | CSVSSGRVATEAFF | TGCAGCGTATCCTCAGGCCGGGTCGCCACTGAAGCTTTCTTT
many | TRBJ2-7 | TRBV20-1 | . | CSARSEREVYEQYF | TGCAGTGCTAGGAGCGAGAGGGAGGTTTACGAGCAGTACTTC
once | TRBJ2-5 | TRBV20-1 | . | CSAREPEETQYF | TGCAGTGCCAGAGAGCCGGAAGAGACCCAGTACTTC
once | TRBJ1-1 | TRBV20-1 | . | CSARARENTEAFF | TGCAGTGCTAGAGCCAGGGAGAACACTGAAGCTTTCTTT
. | TRBJ1-1 | TRBV5-6 | . | CASRSWSGNTEAFF | TGTGCCAGCAGGTCGTGGTCTGGGAACACTGAAGCTTTCTTT
. | TRBJ1-1 | TRBV2 | . | CASSARGGEAFF | TGTGCCAGCAGTGCCCGGGGCGGTGAAGCTTTCTTT